The next 20 T cell receptor beta chains were all read from a single sample in a study of molecular identifiers for immune sequencing clone quantification. A single record per CDR3 protein comes from TCRdb applying MiXCR to the PCR reads. The sample shows over 600,000 distinct CDR3 sequences, around 20% of them seen only once. Sequencing was done on a sample of naive CD8+ T cells from blood, with Jurkat cell RNA spiked in. Described subset: FACS-sorted CD8+CD4-CCR7+CD45RA+ naive T cells. Receptors originate from a human donor in good health. Some libraries in this study had Jurkat cell RNA spiked in.

In its sample, this clonotype was seen many times. The chain uses TRBV6-5 and TRBJ2-5; the match to TRBD1 covers 8 bases. The CDR3 extends over 15 amino acids. J gave up 5 bases and V 6 bases, and 11 bases lay outside the gene matches. Germline CDR1 reads MNHEY; CDR2 reads SVGAGI. The CDR3 sequence: CASSPTDREDETQYF. The CDR3 DNA reads as TGTGCCAGCAGCCCTACGGACAGGGAAGACGAGACCCAGTACTTC.

This clonotype was counted ten times or more. The J gene is TRBJ2-7, the V gene TRBV27, with unresolved D. The germline V and J ends were trimmed by 4 bases and 5 bases, with 15 bases remaining between them. The germline V gene has CDR1 MNHEY and CDR2 SMNVEV (reference sequence). This CDR3 has 14 amino acids. The DNA for the CDR3 is TGTGCCAGCAGTTACGCCGGGTCAGAGGACGAGCAGTACTTC. Its protein product is CASSYAGSEDEQYF.

V is TRBV19 and J is TRBJ2-7; D is unresolved. The V end lost 3 bases, the J end lost 0 bases, and 9 bases lay between the germline ends. Germline V CDR1 and CDR2: LNHDA, SQIVND (reference sequence). The CDR3 contains 14 residues. The CDR3 reads CASSIRVGSYEQYF. In nucleotides, the CDR3 is TGTGCCAGTAGTATCCGGGTGGGCTCCTACGAGCAGTACTTC.

A word on this clonotype: This clone may be a read error of a much larger clone one base away. The chain carries TRBV20-1 and TRBJ2-2; D remains ambiguous. Germline CDR1 reads DFQATT; CDR2 reads SNEGSKA (reference sequence). CDR3 length: 11 amino acids. This chain's CDR3 is CSARVTEELFF. In nucleotides, the CDR3 is TGCAGTGCTAGAGTCACCGAGGAGCTGTTTTTT.

A word on this clonotype: A much larger clone lies one base from this, so it may be a read error. The chain links TRBV30 to TRBJ2-7; D perhaps matches TRBD1 (5 bases). This CDR3 is 13 amino acids long. The ends were cut back, 0 bases at V and 2 bases at J, with 8 bases in the middle. From germline, CDR1 is GTSNPN and CDR2 SVGIG (reference sequence). The CDR3 nucleotides are TGTGCCTGGAGTGTAGGGGCTCCCTACGAGCAGTACTTC. It encodes CAWSVGAPYEQYF.

This clonotype was recorded at least ten times. The chain uses TRBV7-9 and TRBJ2-1; a weak D match, TRBD2 (5 bases). This CDR3 is built from 15 residues. Deletions cut 1 base from V and 6 bases from J, with 13 bases between. The germline CDR1 and CDR2 sequences are SEHNR and FQNEAQ (reference sequence). The DNA of the CDR3 is TGTGCCAGCAGCTTAGGAGGCGGGCCCCCCAATGAGCAGTTCTTC. This encodes CASSLGGGPPNEQFF.

This clonotype was seen repeatedly, ten times or more. The rearrangement links TRBV19 to TRBJ1-5, with 8 nucleotides matching TRBD1. The germline gives CDR1 LNHDA, CDR2 SQIVND (reference sequence). The junction had 4 bases not matched to a gene; V was cut back by 5 bases and J by 7 bases. This CDR3 comprises 13 residues. Here the CDR3 DNA reads TGTGCCAGTAGTGGACAGGGTTGGCAGCCCCAGCATTTT. It specifies CASSGQGWQPQHF.

The chain is built from TRBV18 and TRBJ2-1, with TRBD2 identical over 8 bases. Germline values: CDR1 KGHSH, CDR2 LQKENI. After removal of 2 bases from V and 7 bases from J, the junction contained 10 bases not matched to a gene. The CDR3 has 16 amino acids. CDR3 sequence: CASSPGGSGLENEQFF. The DNA for the CDR3 is TGTGCCAGCTCACCAGGGGGCTCGGGACTAGAGAATGAGCAGTTCTTC.

This clonotype was observed a few times. The chain recombines TRBV29-1 with TRBJ2-7; 10 nucleotides agree with TRBD2. The V segment lost 6 bases and the J segment 6 bases; nucleotides outside the gene matches: 5. Per germline, CDR1 SQVTM and CDR2 ANQGSEA. This CDR3 region has 12 residues. The CDR3, as DNA: TGCAGCGTGCGGGGACTAGCGCTCGAGCAGTACTTC. Translated: CSVRGLALEQYF.

A remark on this clonotype: A much larger clone differs by one base, so this may be a read error. The chain employs TRBV6-5 and TRBJ1-1; maybe TRBD1 (5 bases). The CDR3 consists of 16 residues. V dropped 0 bases and J dropped 4 bases, with 15 bases sitting between them. Looked up from germline, CDR1 is MNHEY and CDR2 is SVGAGI. As DNA, the CDR3 is TGTGCCAGCAGTTACTCAAGCAGGTTCGGGGGCACTGAAGCTTTCTTT. This encodes CASSYSSRFGGTEAFF.

Notes on this clonotype: This may be a read error: a much more frequent sequence differs by one nucleotide. The genes are TRBV11-2 and TRBJ2-7; maybe TRBD1 (5 bases). V was pared by 2 bases and J by 2 bases, with 19 bases between. CDR1 and CDR2 (germline): SGHAT, FQNNGV. The CDR3 covers 17 residues. CDR3 sequence (DNA): TGTGCCAGCAGCTTAAATGGTAGGGGCACCCTGCCCTACGAGCAGTACTTC. Protein: CASSLNGRGTLPYEQYF.

The rearrangement links TRBV6-2 or TRBV6-3 to TRBJ2-1, with TRBD2 matching 9 bases. This CDR3 spans 14 amino acids. Germline trimming cut 7 bases from V and 1 base from J; bases unmatched to any gene: 2. CDR1 and CDR2 (germline): MNHEY, SVGEGT. The CDR3: CASNSGSSYNEQFF. The CDR3, as DNA: TGTGCCAGCAATAGCGGGAGTTCCTACAATGAGCAGTTCTTC.

V and J are TRBV4-1 and TRBJ2-1, with D perhaps being TRBD1 or TRBD2 (5 bases each). Trimming took 4 bases from V and 7 from J, leaving 29 bases between them. Per germline, CDR1 MGHRA and CDR2 YSYEKL. The CDR3 has 19 amino acids. CDR3 sequence reads: CASSRAPPYSRQGGNEQFF. The CDR3, as DNA: TGCGCCAGCAGCCGGGCTCCGCCCTATTCGAGGCAGGGCGGGAATGAGCAGTTCTTC.

About this clonotype: Since a much larger clone is just one base distant, this may be a read error. The genes are TRBV5-1 and TRBJ2-7; 12 positions agree with TRBD2. Trimming took 4 bases from V and 9 from J; bases not matched to a gene: 14. The CDR3 covers 16 residues. CDR1 is SGHRS and CDR2 is YFSETQ in the germline V gene. The DNA for the CDR3 is TGCGCCAGCAGCGGGCTAGCGGGAGGGCCATATGAAGGGCAGTACTTC. It translates to CASSGLAGGPYEGQYF.

This clonotype has at least ten counts. This chain uses TRBV4-3 with TRBJ2-1; 12 positions match TRBD2. The CDR3 is made up of 15 amino acids. Looked up from germline, CDR1 is LGHNA and CDR2 is YSLEER. Trimming at V came to 2 bases and at J to 8 bases, leaving 4 bases not matched to a gene. This chain's CDR3 is CASSQRLAGDYEQFF. The CDR3 DNA is TGCGCCAGCAGCCAAAGACTAGCGGGAGACTATGAGCAGTTCTTC.

Concerning this clonotype itself: This may stem from a read error, because a much larger clone lies one nucleotide away. The V and J genes are TRBV27 and TRBJ1-5; D uncertain. Germline lookup yields CDR1 MNHEY and CDR2 SMNVEV (reference sequence). This CDR3 is built from 16 residues. The CDR3 nucleotides read TGTGCCAGCAGTTTAGATCGTCGACTTAGCAATCAGCCCCAGCTTTTT. It encodes CASSLDRRLSNQPQLF.

With respect to this clonotype: Just one base apart from a much larger clone, this may be a read error. V usage is TRBV6-2 or TRBV6-3 and J usage is TRBJ2-1; 14 nucleotides line up with TRBD2. Germline V gene lookup returns CDR1 MNHEY and CDR2 SVGEGT. The CDR3 loop spans 15 amino acids. For the CDR3, the DNA is TGTGCCAGCAGTTACCCGGGACTAGCGGGAGTTGAGCAGCTCTTC. As protein: CASSYPGLAGVEQLF.

Turning to this clonotype: One end of the junction fails to match germline, which may point to a read error. The chain is built from TRBV20-1 and TRBJ1-4, with D perhaps TRBD1 (5 bases). Looked up from germline, CDR1 is DFQATT and CDR2 is SNEGSKA (reference sequence). CDR3 length: 18 amino acids. This CDR3 reads CSARAGSRESTTNKKLFF. CDR3 nucleotides: TGCAGTGCTAGAGCCGGGAGCAGGGAATCAACAACTAATAAAAAACTGTTTTTT.

To note about this clonotype: The germline gene is not matched at one end of the junction; a read error may be the cause. The rearrangement uses TRBV4-3 and TRBJ2-1; D is undetermined. Looked up from germline, CDR1 is LGHNA and CDR2 is YSLEER. The CDR3 contains 15 residues. The CDR3, as DNA: TGCGCCAGCAGACAAGCTCGGTTCTCCTACAATGAGCAGTTCTTC. Residues: CASRQARFSYNEQFF.

This clonotype was seen many times. This chain uses TRBV7-2 with TRBJ2-1; 11 positions agree with TRBD2. Losses at the gene ends were 5 bases for V and 4 bases for J; bases not matched to a gene: 4. This CDR3 contains 15 residues. Looked up from germline, CDR1 is SGHTA and CDR2 is FQGNSA. The CDR3 DNA is TGTGCCAGCAGCACTACTAGCGGGGGTTACAATGAGCAGTTCTTC. Translation gives CASSTTSGGYNEQFF.